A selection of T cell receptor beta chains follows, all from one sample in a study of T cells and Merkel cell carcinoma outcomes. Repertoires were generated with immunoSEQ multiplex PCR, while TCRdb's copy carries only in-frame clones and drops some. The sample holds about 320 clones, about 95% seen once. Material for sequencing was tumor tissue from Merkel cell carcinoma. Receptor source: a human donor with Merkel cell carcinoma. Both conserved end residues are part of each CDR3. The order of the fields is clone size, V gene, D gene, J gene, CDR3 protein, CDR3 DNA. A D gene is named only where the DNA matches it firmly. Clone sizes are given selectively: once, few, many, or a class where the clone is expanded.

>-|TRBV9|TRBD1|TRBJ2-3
CASSVEQGRTDTQYF
TGTGCCAGCAGCGTAGAACAGGGGCGCACAGATACGCAGTATTTT
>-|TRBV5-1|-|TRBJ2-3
CASSFRLIADTQYF
TGCGCCAGCAGCTTCCGTTTGATCGCAGATACGCAGTATTTT
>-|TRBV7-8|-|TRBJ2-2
CASLQAGTNTGELFF
TGTGCCAGCCTTCAGGCGGGAACAAACACCGGGGAGCTGTTTTTT
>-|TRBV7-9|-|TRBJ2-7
CASSLPGSYEQYF
TGTGCCAGCAGCTTACCGGGATCCTACGAGCAGTACTTC
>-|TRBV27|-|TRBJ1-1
CASSLGDSYTEAFF
TGTGCCAGCAGTCTGGGGGATAGCTACACTGAAGCTTTCTTT
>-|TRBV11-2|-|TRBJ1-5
CASSLGTGQPQHF
TGTGCCAGCAGCTTAGGGACTGGACAGCCCCAGCATTTT
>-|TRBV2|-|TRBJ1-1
CASTRQNTEAFF
TGTGCCAGCACCCGACAGAACACTGAAGCTTTCTTT
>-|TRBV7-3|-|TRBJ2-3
CASSFGGADTQYF
TGTGCCAGCAGCTTCGGGGGTGCAGATACGCAGTATTTT
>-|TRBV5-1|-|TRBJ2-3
CASSLGQDTDTQYF
TGCGCCAGCAGCTTGGGGCAGGACACAGATACGCAGTATTTT
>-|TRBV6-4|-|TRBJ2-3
CASRKEAETDTQYF
TGTGCCAGCAGGAAAGAGGCTGAAACAGATACGCAGTATTTT
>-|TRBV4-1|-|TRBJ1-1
CASSQAKTEQNTEAFF
TGCGCCAGCAGCCAAGCGAAAACAGAGCAAAACACTGAAGCTTTCTTT
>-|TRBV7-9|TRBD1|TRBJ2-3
CASSLRGQTDTQYF
TGTGCCAGCAGCCTGAGGGGGCAAACAGATACGCAGTATTTT
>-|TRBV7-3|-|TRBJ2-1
CASSLVAGPRIF
TGTGCCAGCAGCTTAGTGGCAGGGCCTAGGATCTTC
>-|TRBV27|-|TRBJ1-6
CASRFSGEHSPLHF
TGTGCCAGCAGATTTAGCGGGGAGCACTCACCCCTCCACTTT
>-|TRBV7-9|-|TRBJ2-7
CASSLFPGPRSSYEQYF
TGTGCCAGCAGCTTATTCCCGGGACCGAGGAGCTCCTACGAGCAGTACTTC
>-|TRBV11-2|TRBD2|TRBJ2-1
CASKAGGNNEQFF
TGTGCCAGCAAGGCGGGAGGGAACAATGAGCAGTTCTTC
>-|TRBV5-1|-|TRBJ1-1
CASSTGTTNTEAFF
TGCGCCAGCAGCACCGGTACAACGAACACTGAAGCTTTCTTT
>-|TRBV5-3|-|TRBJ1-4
CARSLKLTPEKLFF
TGTGCCAGAAGCTTGAAACTGACACCCGAAAAACTGTTTTTT
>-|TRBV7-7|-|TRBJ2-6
CASSQGSNAQSRANVLTF
TGTGCCAGCAGCCAGGGCTCTAATGCACAAAGTCGGGCCAACGTCCTGACTTTC
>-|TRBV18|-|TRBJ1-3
CASSPGPELGNTIYF
TGTGCCAGCTCACCGGGGCCGGAGCTAGGAAACACCATATATTTT
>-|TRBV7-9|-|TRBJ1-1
CASSLGLDRPNTEAFF
TGTGCCAGCAGCTTAGGACTCGACAGGCCCAACACTGAAGCTTTCTTT
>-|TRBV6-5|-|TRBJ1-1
CASSEGFTEAFF
TGTGCCAGCAGCGAGGGGTTCACTGAAGCTTTCTTT
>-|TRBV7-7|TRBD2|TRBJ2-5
CAVAGAETQYF
TGTGCAGTAGCGGGAGCAGAGACCCAGTACTTC
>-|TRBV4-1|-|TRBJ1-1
CASSQAETEQNTEAFF
TGCGCCAGCAGCCAAGCGGAAACAGAGCAGAACACTGAAGCTTTCTTT
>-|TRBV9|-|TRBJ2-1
CASSEGDYNEQFF
TGTGCCAGCAGCGAGGGCGATTACAATGAGCAGTTCTTC
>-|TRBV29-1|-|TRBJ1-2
CSVKIGQNYGYTF
TGCAGCGTCAAGATCGGACAGAACTATGGCTACACCTTC
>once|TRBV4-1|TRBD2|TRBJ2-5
CASSQDRSSGSGRETQYF
TGCGCCAGCAGCCAAGATAGGTCTAGCGGGAGCGGTCGGGAGACCCAGTACTTC
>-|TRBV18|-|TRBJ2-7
CASSPKGPHEQYF
TGTGCCAGCTCACCAAAGGGGCCCCACGAGCAGTACTTC
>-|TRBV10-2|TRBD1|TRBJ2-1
CASREGTVGYNEQFF
TGCGCCAGCAGGGAAGGGACAGTCGGCTACAATGAGCAGTTCTTC
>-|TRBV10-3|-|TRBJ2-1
CAISEIPSYEQFF
TGTGCCATCAGTGAGATACCTAGCTATGAGCAGTTCTTC
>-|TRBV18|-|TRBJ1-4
CASSPPNVRGSKEKLFF
TGTGCCAGCTCACCACCGAATGTTAGGGGATCGAAAGAAAAACTGTTTTTT
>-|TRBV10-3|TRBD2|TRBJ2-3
CAIARGSGSTDTQYF
TGTGCCATCGCGCGCGGGAGCGGGAGCACAGATACGCAGTATTTT
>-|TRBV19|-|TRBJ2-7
CASSKGQLYEQYF
TGTGCCAGTAGTAAAGGACAGCTCTACGAGCAGTACTTC
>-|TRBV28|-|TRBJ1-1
CASKQGNTEAFF
TGTGCCAGCAAACAGGGGAACACTGAAGCTTTCTTT
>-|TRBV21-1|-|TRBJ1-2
CASTPGDSPGGYTF
TGTGCCAGCACCCCGGGGGACAGCCCAGGGGGCTACACCTTC
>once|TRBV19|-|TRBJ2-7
CASSPLLTGEQYF
TGTGCCAGTAGTCCGCTGCTGACGGGCGAGCAGTACTTC
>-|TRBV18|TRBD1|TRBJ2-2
CASSTGGRSTGELFF
TGTGCCAGCTCAACAGGGGGACGCAGCACCGGGGAGCTGTTTTTT
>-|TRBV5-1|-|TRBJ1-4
CASSLVQGATNEKLFF
TGCGCCAGCAGCTTGGTCCAGGGAGCCACTAATGAAAAACTGTTTTTT
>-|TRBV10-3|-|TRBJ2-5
CAISLSVRETQYF
TGTGCCATCAGCCTTAGCGTAAGAGAGACCCAGTACTTC
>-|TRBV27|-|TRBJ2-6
CASSSGRLSGANVLTF
TGTGCCAGCAGTTCGGGACGACTCTCTGGGGCCAACGTCCTGACTTTC
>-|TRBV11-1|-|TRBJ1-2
CASSGRGGYTF
TGTGCCAGCAGCGGCCGTGGGGGCTACACCTTC
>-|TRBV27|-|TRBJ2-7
CASRYEQYF
TGTGCCAGCAGGTACGAGCAGTACTTC
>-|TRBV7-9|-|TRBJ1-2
CASSLGTSNYGYTF
TGTGCCAGCAGCTTAGGGACCAGCAACTATGGCTACACCTTC
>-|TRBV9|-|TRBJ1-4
CASSESLGKLFF
TGTGCCAGCAGCGAATCCCTTGGAAAACTGTTTTTT
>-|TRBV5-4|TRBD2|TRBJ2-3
CASSPGLAGLTDTQYF
TGTGCCAGCAGCCCCGGACTAGCGGGCCTCACAGATACGCAGTATTTT
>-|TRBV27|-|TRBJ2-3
CTSSPSGGRVDTQYF
TGTACCAGCAGTCCCTCCGGGGGGCGGGTAGATACGCAGTATTTT
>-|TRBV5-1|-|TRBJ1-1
CASSPNRATEAFF
TGCGCCAGCAGCCCGAACAGGGCCACTGAAGCTTTCTTT
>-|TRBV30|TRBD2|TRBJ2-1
CACSTSGKAYEQFF
TGTGCCTGTTCGACTAGCGGGAAGGCCTATGAGCAGTTCTTC